A selection of T cell receptor beta chains follows, all from one sample in a study of blood T cell repertoires in COVID-19. TCRdb keeps only in-frame clones here, not all; method: immunoSEQ multiplex PCR. This table has some 240,000 clones, approximately 85% appearing once. The specimen was peripheral blood. These receptors came from a woman aged 55-75 years with active or convalescent COVID-19. Each CDR3 is given with its conserved first and last residue.

v_gene: TRBV11-2; j_gene: TRBJ1-4; CDR3aa: CASSRGGLNEKLFF
v_gene: TRBV7-9; j_gene: TRBJ2-3; CDR3aa: CASTAGGDTQYF
v_gene: TRBV6-9; j_gene: TRBJ1-3; CDR3aa: CASSYILERGPSGASGNTIYF
v_gene: TRBV2; j_gene: TRBJ1-2; CDR3aa: CASSSTTGVGGYTF
v_gene: TRBV6-4; j_gene: TRBJ2-1; CDR3aa: CASSDSIGTGGNEQFF
v_gene: TRBV29-1; j_gene: TRBJ2-1; CDR3aa: CSVSLAGSNNEQFF
v_gene: TRBV19; j_gene: TRBJ1-1; CDR3aa: CANHRGFRGNTEAFF
v_gene: TRBV2; j_gene: TRBJ1-1; CDR3aa: CASSGTARLEAFF
v_gene: TRBV6-9; j_gene: TRBJ2-3; CDR3aa: CASSSDRAPSTDTQYF
v_gene: TRBV7-9; j_gene: TRBJ1-4; CDR3aa: CASSPGLTGNEKLFF
v_gene: TRBV11-1; j_gene: TRBJ2-5; CDR3aa: CASSSKRVRGETQYF
v_gene: TRBV14; j_gene: TRBJ1-3; CDR3aa: CASSKDGRSGNTIYF
v_gene: TRBV7-9; j_gene: TRBJ2-3; CDR3aa: CASSLLGLGTDTQYF
v_gene: TRBV7-8; j_gene: TRBJ1-1; CDR3aa: CASSPTLRTEAFF
v_gene: TRBV29-1; j_gene: TRBJ1-2; CDR3aa: CSAGQANYGYTF
v_gene: TRBV5-1; j_gene: TRBJ2-7; CDR3aa: CASSMTSGGGSYEQYF
v_gene: TRBV11-2; j_gene: TRBJ2-2; CDR3aa: CASSLVGLGNTGELFF
v_gene: TRBV12-3/TRBV12-4; j_gene: TRBJ1-1; CDR3aa: CASSFMNTEAFF
v_gene: TRBV12-3/TRBV12-4; j_gene: TRBJ1-2; CDR3aa: CASTSTGSGYTF
v_gene: TRBV14; j_gene: TRBJ1-4; CDR3aa: CASSPQGATTNEKLFF
v_gene: TRBV3-1/TRBV3-2; j_gene: TRBJ2-1; CDR3aa: CASSRTSGGVNEQFF
v_gene: TRBV18; j_gene: TRBJ1-1; CDR3aa: CASSPRGNRGANTEAFF
v_gene: TRBV6-6; j_gene: TRBJ1-2; CDR3aa: CASSPGSNYGYTF
v_gene: TRBV7-9; j_gene: TRBJ1-3; CDR3aa: CASSPISYRGGNTIYF
v_gene: TRBV2; j_gene: TRBJ1-2; CDR3aa: CASSEAIGGGYGYTF
v_gene: TRBV18; j_gene: TRBJ2-1; CDR3aa: CASSPPLAGDYNEQFF
v_gene: TRBV7-9; j_gene: TRBJ2-3; CDR3aa: CASSLGLAGFPSTDTQYF
v_gene: TRBV15; j_gene: TRBJ1-6; CDR3aa: CATSSPGTGLYNSPLHF
v_gene: TRBV7-3; j_gene: TRBJ2-1; CDR3aa: CASSQTGQGHNEQFF
v_gene: TRBV5-6; j_gene: TRBJ2-4; CDR3aa: CASSLLAGWNDKNIQYF
v_gene: TRBV10-3; j_gene: TRBJ2-7; CDR3aa: CAISPTGDVGEQYF
v_gene: TRBV19; j_gene: TRBJ2-1; CDR3aa: CASTPWGQGDNEQFF
v_gene: TRBV6-1; j_gene: TRBJ2-3; CDR3aa: CASSDQGVDTQYF
v_gene: TRBV10-3; j_gene: TRBJ1-5; CDR3aa: CAISSQLSGNQPQHF
v_gene: TRBV2; j_gene: TRBJ2-7; CDR3aa: CASFPGLGAEQYF
v_gene: TRBV7-9; j_gene: TRBJ2-1; CDR3aa: CASSLRGNEQFF
v_gene: TRBV18; j_gene: TRBJ2-7; CDR3aa: CASSPRSGGASSYEQYF
v_gene: TRBV7-8; j_gene: TRBJ1-5; CDR3aa: CASSWLVGGFQPQHF